One sample yielded the 19 T cell receptor beta chains listed below, sequenced in a study of B cell selection in AIRE deficiency (dated by TCRdb to about 2019). The library was built by means of the immunoSEQ multiplex PCR assay. TCRdb retrieved this table from immuneACCESS and kept in-frame rearrangements only. Not all clones are present; in checked studies, unresolved V genes account for under half, and no reason is known for the remainder. The table for this sample lists 20,000 to 30,000 clones; 95% to 97% of them were counted only once. The ten biggest clones cover 0.2% to 0.25% of the sample. Conventional CD4 T cells were sorted as CD4+CD127+ cells. The specimen was conventional CD4+ T cells sorted from PBMCs. The receptors originated from a human donor with AIRE deficiency.

This chain joins TRBV6-5 and TRBJ1-1, with 8 bases matching TRBD1. V gave up 5 bases and J gave up 6 bases; unmatched junction bases: 2. Per the germline V gene, CDR1 is MNHEY and CDR2 is SVGAGI. This CDR3 has 12 amino acids. CDR3 protein: CASSRTGSEAFF. CDR3 bases: TGTGCCAGCAGTAGGACAGGGTCTGAAGCTTTCTTT.

The genes are TRBV9 and TRBJ2-5, with D possibly TRBD1 on 5 matching bases. Near its end, the DNA agrees better with TRBJ2-7, so the J call may be wrong. Germline CDR1 is SGDLS and CDR2 is YYNGEE. The CDR3 covers 15 residues. In DNA form, the CDR3 reads TGTGCCAGCAGCGTAGTCGACAGTAAATCCTACGAGCAGTACTTC. It encodes CASSVVDSKSYEQYF.

Here the CDR3 reads CASGPQSRVYNEQFF. CDR3 sequence (DNA): TGTGCCAGCGGCCCTCAATCCAGGGTCTACAATGAGCAGTTCTTC. This chain uses TRBV25-1 with TRBJ2-1; D perhaps matches TRBD1 (5 bases). The germline V gene has CDR1 MGHDK and CDR2 SYGVNS. The V and J ends lost 8 bases and 3 bases respectively, with 17 bases between them. The CDR3 has 15 amino acids.

This clone was counted once. V usage is TRBV7-2 and J usage is TRBJ2-1, with D possibly being TRBD2 (7 bases). The V gene lost 4 bases and the J gene lost 9 bases, with 16 bases spanning the gap. The germline CDR1 and CDR2 sequences are SGHTA and FQGNSA. This CDR3 has 14 amino acids. CDR3 in amino acids: CASSSYWGGAEQFF. For the CDR3, the DNA is TGTGCCAGCAGCTCCTATTGGGGGGGCGCTGAGCAGTTCTTC. Together with reference TRBV7-2 and TRBJ2-1, the CDR3 gives the full variable domain: GAGVSQSPSNKVTEKGKDVELRCDPISGHTALYWYRQSLGQGLEFLIYFQGNSAPDKSGLPSDRFSAERTGGSVSTLTIQRTQQEDSAVYLCASSSYWGGAEQFFGPGTRLTVL.

This chain connects TRBV28 to TRBJ2-7; 9 bases match TRBD1. Losses at the gene ends were 5 bases for V and 5 bases for J; bases not matched to a gene: 4. There are 13 residues in the CDR3. Germline values: CDR1 MDHEN, CDR2 SYDVKM. This CDR3 is CASSTQGAHEQYF. Here the CDR3 DNA reads TGTGCCAGCAGTACACAGGGGGCCCACGAGCAGTACTTC.

The J gene is TRBJ1-2, the V gene TRBV18; 10 bases line up with TRBD1. The CDR3 has 15 residues. Losses at the gene ends were 3 bases for V and 3 bases for J; bases not matched to a gene: 4. Germline V gene sequence: CDR1 KGHSH, CDR2 LQKENI. The CDR3 nucleotides are TGTGCCAGCTCACCCTTCGGGACAGGGGACTATGGCTACACCTTC. Amino acid sequence: CASSPFGTGDYGYTF. The full variable domain, completed using reference TRBV18 and TRBJ1-2, is NAGVMQNPRHLVRRRGQEARLRCSPMKGHSHVYWYRQLPEEGLKFMVYLQKENIIDESGMPKERFSAEFPKEGPSILRIQQVVRGDSAAYFCASSPFGTGDYGYTFGSGTRLTVV.

J is TRBJ1-4 and V is TRBV2; 7 bases agree with TRBD1. The CDR3 contains 15 residues. Germline V gene sequence: CDR1 SNHLY, CDR2 FYNNEI. Germline trimming cut 7 bases from V and 6 bases from J; bases unmatched to any gene: 11. The CDR3, as DNA: TGTGCCAGCAATAGGGGGCCGGGGAGTGATGAAAAACTGTTTTTT. Its translation: CASNRGPGSDEKLFF.

The chain has TRBV15 and TRBJ2-3, with 8 bases aligning to TRBD2. The CDR3 contains 18 residues. CDR1 is LNHNV and CDR2 is YYDKDF in the germline V gene (reference sequence). V trimming: 0 bases; J trimming: 2 bases; junction bases outside the gene matches: 10. Here the CDR3 reads CATSRDLSAGGFTDTQYF. The CDR3 bases are TGTGCCACCAGCAGAGATCTTAGCGCGGGAGGCTTCACAGATACGCAGTATTTT.

The V call is TRBV23-1, the J call TRBJ2-5; D gene uncertain. TRBV23-1 is an open reading frame whose function is uncertain. V was cut by 2 bases and J by 2 bases, with 15 bases left in between. The CDR3 is 16 residues long. In nucleotides, the CDR3 is TGCGCCAGCAGTCAACATCCGTTACGAGGACAAGAGACCCAGTACTTC. Translating it yields CASSQHPLRGQETQYF.

V and J are TRBV5-1 and TRBJ1-5; D may be TRBD1 (5 bases). Trimming took 0 bases from V and 0 from J, leaving 7 bases between them. Looked up from germline, CDR1 is SGHRS and CDR2 is YFSETQ. CDR3 length equals 15 residues. The chain's CDR3 is CASSLGQFSNQPQHF. The DNA of the CDR3 is TGCGCCAGCAGCTTGGGACAGTTTAGCAATCAGCCCCAGCATTTT.

The genes are TRBV19 and TRBJ2-3; TRBD2 matches at 12 bases. This CDR3 comprises 16 residues. The germline CDR1 and CDR2 sequences are LNHDA and SQIVND (reference sequence). V lost 6 bases, J lost 0 bases, and 4 bases stayed unmatched. For the CDR3, the DNA is TGTGCCAGTAGCTGGACTAGCGGGGTTAGCACAGATACGCAGTATTTT. Its protein is CASSWTSGVSTDTQYF.

DNA for the CDR3: TGCAGTGTAAATAGGGTGACCCAGTACTTC. This codes for CSVNRVTQYF. The chain is built from TRBV20-1 and TRBJ2-5; D ambiguous. Trimming shortened V by 7 bases and J by 7 bases, and 10 bases separated the two germline ends. CDR3 length: 10 amino acids. Germline loops: CDR1 DFQATT, CDR2 SNEGSKA (reference sequence).

V and J are TRBV19 and TRBJ1-1; tentatively, D is TRBD1 (5 bases). Germline loops: CDR1 LNHDA, CDR2 SQIVND (reference sequence). The ends were cut back, 2 bases at V and 4 bases at J, with 20 bases in the middle. This CDR3 comprises 17 residues. Here the CDR3 DNA reads TGTGCCAGTAGTATAATGGGGGTTCCCCATCTGGGCACTGAAGCTTTCTTT. The encoded protein is CASSIMGVPHLGTEAFF. Based on the CDR3 plus reference TRBV19 and TRBJ1-1, the full variable domain is DGGITQSPKYLFRKEGQNVTLSCEQNLNHDAMYWYRQDPGQGLRLIYYSQIVNDFQKGDIAEGYSVSREKKESFPLTVTSAQKNPTAFYLCASSIMGVPHLGTEAFFGQGTRLTVV.

The chain carries TRBV23-1 and TRBJ2-7, with 8 bases that match TRBD2. TRBV23-1 counts as an open reading frame of uncertain function. Trimming cost V 9 bases and J 3 bases; bases outside gene matches: 10. CDR3 size: 14 residues. Here the CDR3 DNA reads TGCGCCAGTAGGATCGGGACTAGAGACTACGAGCAGTACTTC. The encoded protein is CASRIGTRDYEQYF.

In DNA form, the CDR3 reads TGTGCCAGCAGTTATTCTACAGGGTTTAACTACGAGCAGTACTTC. Its translation: CASSYSTGFNYEQYF. This rearrangement joins TRBV28 to TRBJ2-7; D possibly corresponds to TRBD1 (6 bases). The CDR3 runs to 15 residues. V was trimmed by 4 bases and J by 3 bases, leaving 16 bases between them. CDR1 is MDHEN, CDR2 SYDVKM, per germline.

The chain carries TRBV4-2 and TRBJ1-6; 7 bases align to TRBD1. The CDR3 sequence is 15 residues long. CDR1 and CDR2 (germline): LGHNA, YNFKEQ. The V gene end was trimmed by 4 bases and the J gene end by 4 bases; junction bases not matched to a gene: 4. The CDR3 sequence is CASSRPGQYNSPLHF. Here the CDR3 DNA reads TGTGCCAGCAGCCGACCGGGACAGTATAATTCACCCCTCCACTTT.

The V and J genes are TRBV10-3 and TRBJ2-1; D gene uncertain. The germline CDR1 and CDR2 sequences are ENHRY and SYGVKD. The CDR3 length is 14 residues. With 8 bases removed from V and 0 bases from J, the gap between germline ends came to 11 bases. The CDR3 sequence is CAISRTSSYNEQFF. CDR3 DNA sequence: TGTGCCATCTCAAGGACGAGCTCCTACAATGAGCAGTTCTTC.

The chain employs TRBV6-5 and TRBJ1-1; D gene ambiguous. V was trimmed by 5 bases and J by 4 bases, leaving 11 bases between them. CDR1 is MNHEY, CDR2 SVGAGI, per germline. The CDR3 runs 13 residues. The CDR3 nucleotides are TGTGCCAGCAGTACGACTTGGGGCACTGAAGCTTTCTTT. Translated: CASSTTWGTEAFF.

The V gene is TRBV7-8, the J gene TRBJ2-2; 10 bases are shared with TRBD2. Germline-derived CDR1 and CDR2 are SGHVS and FQNEAQ. J gave up 5 bases and V 4 bases, and 7 bases lay outside the gene matches. The CDR3 has 16 residues. The CDR3 protein is CASSYQAGGRTGELFF. The CDR3 nucleotides read TGTGCCAGCAGCTACCAAGCGGGAGGGAGGACCGGGGAGCTGTTTTTT. Together with reference TRBV7-8 and TRBJ2-2, the CDR3 gives the full variable domain: GAGVSQSPRYKVAKRGQDVALRCDPISGHVSLFWYQQALGQGPEFLTYFQNEAQLDKSGLPSDRFFAERPEGSVSTLKIQRTQQEDSAVYLCASSYQAGGRTGELFFGEGSRLTVL.